The 13 T cell receptor beta chains below were found in one sample sequenced in a study of cytomegalovirus exposure and HLA in healthy donors. Primers for the PCR totalled 60 Vbeta and 13 Jbeta. Libraries were prepared by immunoSEQ multiplex PCR; TCRdb keeps only in-frame clonotypes and omits some of them. Seen here are a few hundred thousand clones, approximately 80% observed once, and the top ten hold 1.4%. Input material: PBMCs. These receptors were taken from a girl between 10 and 17 years old in good health and CMV-seronegative.

The V call is TRBV7-8, the J call TRBJ2-5; D gene unclear. The CDR3 loop spans 12 amino acids. With 6 bases removed from V and 5 bases from J, the gap between germline ends came to 10 bases. Germline values: CDR1 SGHVS, CDR2 FQNEAQ. The CDR3 nucleotides are TGTGCCAGCAGATTCCTTCAGGAGACCCAGTACTTC. This gives the protein CASRFLQETQYF.

V and J are TRBV14 and TRBJ2-7; possible D gene TRBD2, 5 bases. The CDR3 extends over 15 amino acids. CDR1 and CDR2 from the germline V gene are SGHDN and FVKESK. Trimming left V 0 bases short and J 6 bases short, with 15 bases between. The DNA for the CDR3 is TGTGCCAGCAGCCAAGAGAGGGAACCCGGTTCCGAGCAGTACTTC. Translated, it gives CASSQEREPGSEQYF.

The V and J genes are TRBV4-3 and TRBJ1-1; D gene unclear. The V gene's germline CDR1 is LGHNA and CDR2 YSLEER. The CDR3 is 16 residues long. V was pared by 5 bases and J by 6 bases, with 22 bases between. The CDR3 coding sequence is TGCGCCAGCAGCAATTCGAGGTCAAGGGAGGTCGCTGAAGCTTTCTTT. Translating gives CASSNSRSREVAEAFF.

The chain carries TRBV18 and TRBJ2-7, with TRBD2 identical over 13 bases. In germline, CDR1 is KGHSH, CDR2 LQKENI. The CDR3 extends over 16 amino acids. V shed 6 bases, J shed 0 bases, and the junction held 5 bases outside the gene matches. Here the CDR3 reads CASSLLAGGSSYEQYF. The CDR3 DNA sequence: TGTGCCAGCTCGCTACTAGCGGGGGGGAGCTCCTACGAGCAGTACTTC.

The chain is built from TRBV9 and TRBJ2-7; 7 nucleotides line up with TRBD1. The CDR3 contains 14 residues. V was pared by 4 bases and J by 7 bases, with 11 bases of the junction left unmatched. Germline CDR1 is SGDLS and CDR2 is YYNGEE. The CDR3 loop reads CASSFVGGAEEQYF. DNA of the CDR3: TGTGCCAGCAGCTTTGTAGGGGGCGCCGAAGAGCAGTACTTC.

This clone was recorded once. The chain couples TRBV12-5 to TRBJ1-5, with 7 bases matching TRBD1. Germline lookup yields CDR1 LGHNT and CDR2 FRNRAP. Trimming removed 6 bases from V and 4 bases from J; junction bases left unmatched: 6. The CDR3 has 14 residues. The CDR3 DNA reads TGTGCTAGTGGCTCCACAGGGGCGAATCAGCCCCAGCATTTT. Translation: CASGSTGANQPQHF.

The chain combines TRBV15 with TRBJ2-3; 9 bases line up with TRBD2. This CDR3 is 15 amino acids long. V trimming: 4 bases; J trimming: 3 bases; junction bases outside the gene matches: 5. The germline CDR1 and CDR2 sequences are LNHNV and YYDKDF (reference sequence). This chain's CDR3 is CATSIGLAGTDTQYF. The CDR3 DNA is TGTGCCACCAGCATCGGGCTAGCGGGAACAGATACGCAGTATTTT.

This clone was observed a handful of times. This chain joins TRBV6-6 and TRBJ2-7, with 8 bases aligning to TRBD1. The germline CDR1 and CDR2 sequences are MNHNY and SVGAGI (reference sequence). The CDR3 runs 14 residues. V shed 4 bases and J 7 bases; nucleotides not matched to a gene: 9. CDR3 sequence (DNA): TGTGCCAGCAGTTTGACAGGGGCACTACGAGAGCAGTACTTC. This codes for CASSLTGALREQYF.

This clone has a single count. The chain is built from TRBV4-1 and TRBJ1-2, with TRBD1 identical over 10 bases. Trimming cost V 0 bases and J 0 bases; bases outside gene matches: 7. Germline values: CDR1 MGHRA, CDR2 YSYEKL. CDR3 size: 18 residues. In DNA, the CDR3 is TGCGCCAGCAGCCAAGAGCCGGACAGGGGGTATCCTAACTATGGCTACACCTTC. It is translated as CASSQEPDRGYPNYGYTF.

The chain carries TRBV25-1 and TRBJ2-1; a possible D gene is TRBD2 (7 bases). The CDR3 has 16 amino acids. V was cut by 3 bases and J by 9 bases, with 21 bases left in between. In germline, CDR1 is MGHDK, CDR2 SYGVNS. The CDR3: CASSDLTGTTRGEQFF. DNA for the CDR3: TGTGCCAGCAGTGACCTTACAGGGACTACTCGTGGTGAGCAGTTCTTC.

This chain joins TRBV7-3 and TRBJ1-6, with 10 bases that match TRBD1. CDR3 length equals 15 residues. Germline V lookup: CDR1 SGHTA, CDR2 FQGTGA. Trimming cost V 6 bases and J 10 bases; bases outside gene matches: 9. CDR3 DNA: TGTGCCAGCAGTTCCGGGACAGGGGCCGGGTCACCCCTCCACTTT. This translates into CASSSGTGAGSPLHF.

The gene calls are TRBV6-6 and TRBJ2-5; TRBD2 aligns across 8 bases. The CDR3 is made up of 15 amino acids. After removal of 8 bases from V and 3 bases from J, the junction contained 11 bases not matched to a gene. Germline CDR1 is MNHNY and CDR2 is SVGAGI (reference sequence). The CDR3 reads CASLGARGGEETQYF. The CDR3 DNA reads as TGTGCCAGCTTGGGGGCCCGGGGGGGGGAAGAGACCCAGTACTTC.

The chain links TRBV7-3 to TRBJ2-1, with 9 bases that match TRBD2. From germline, CDR1 is SGHTA and CDR2 FQGTGA. This CDR3 has 16 residues. V dropped 2 bases and J dropped 9; count of bases not matched to a gene: 11. CDR3 coding DNA: TGTGCCAGCAGCTTACCTAGTAGGGGGACTAGCAGTGAGCAGTTCTTC. Protein sequence: CASSLPSRGTSSEQFF.